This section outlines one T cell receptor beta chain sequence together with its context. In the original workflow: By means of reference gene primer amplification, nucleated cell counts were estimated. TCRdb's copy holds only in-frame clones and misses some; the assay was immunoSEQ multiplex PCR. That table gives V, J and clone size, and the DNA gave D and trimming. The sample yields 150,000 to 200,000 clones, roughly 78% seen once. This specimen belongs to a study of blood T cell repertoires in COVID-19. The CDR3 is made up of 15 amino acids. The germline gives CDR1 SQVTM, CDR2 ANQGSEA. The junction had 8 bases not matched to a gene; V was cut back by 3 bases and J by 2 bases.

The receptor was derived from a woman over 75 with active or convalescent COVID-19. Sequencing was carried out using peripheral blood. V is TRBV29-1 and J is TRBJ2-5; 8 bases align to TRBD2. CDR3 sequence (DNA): TGCAGCGTTGATGTTAGCGGGGACAATCAAGAGACCCAGTACTTC. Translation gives CSVDVSGDNQETQYF.